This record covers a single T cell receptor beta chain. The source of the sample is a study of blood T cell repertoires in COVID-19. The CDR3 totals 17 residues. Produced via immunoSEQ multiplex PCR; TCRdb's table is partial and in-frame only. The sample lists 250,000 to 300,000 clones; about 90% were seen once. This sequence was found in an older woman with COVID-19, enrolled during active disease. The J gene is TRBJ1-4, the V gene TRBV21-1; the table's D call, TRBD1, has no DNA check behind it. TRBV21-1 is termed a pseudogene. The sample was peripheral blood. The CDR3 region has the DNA TGTGCCAGCAGCAAAGAATGGCGTGGGCAGGGTAATGAAAAACTGTTTTTT. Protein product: CASSKEWRGQGNEKLFF.